Here is one T cell receptor (beta chain) with its context. Its antigen is unknown. What was sequenced were expressed TCRB transcripts, since all of the isolated RNA had been reverse transcribed. The method was immunoSEQ multiplex PCR; TCRdb's version includes in-frame clones alone and lacks a portion of them. The sample comprises some 250,000 clones, approximately 10% of which are singletons, and over 0.015% rests with the top ten. The data derive from a study of beta chain features in type 1 diabetes. Turning to the study itself: In age, gender and cell yields, patients were similar to healthy donors.

The study's findings and limits: Among all four CD4+ subsets, Type 1 diabetes patients had TCRB CDR3s that were moderately but significantly shorter.

Populations isolated by sorting all had purity greater than 98%. The length of the CDR3 is 17 residues. J lost 1 base, V lost 5 bases, and 6 bases had no gene match. This sequence joins TRBV23-1 and TRBJ2-6, with 9 bases lining up with TRBD1. TRBV23-1 is annotated as an ORF whose role is uncertain. This clonotype originated in a man aged 25 to 40 with type 1 diabetes. The sample consisted of naive CD4+ T cells from blood. The CDR3 region is CASSSRDRESGANVLTF. The DNA of the CDR3 is TGCGCCAGCAGTAGCCGGGACAGGGAGTCTGGGGCCAACGTCCTGACTTTC.